These T cell receptor beta chains were read from a single sample in a study of cytomegalovirus exposure and HLA in healthy donors. Only in-frame clones appear in the TCRdb table, and some are missing; sequencing was by immunoSEQ multiplex PCR. The sample records 200,000 or so clones, approximately 70% being singletons. Sample: PBMCs. These receptors came from a man aged 35 to 55 in good health and CMV-seropositive. Each CDR3 is given with its conserved first and last residue. The order of the fields is CDR3 DNA, CDR3 protein, J gene, D gene, clone size, V gene. A D gene is named only where the DNA matches it firmly. For some rows the clone size is stated as once, few or many, or as a class when expanded; others skip it.

DNA: TGCAGCGTTGAAGATAACGGGGGATCAGCTTTCTTT
CDR3: CSVEDNGGSAFF
J: TRBJ1-1
D: -
size: few
V: TRBV29-1

DNA: TGCGCCAGCAGCTTGATTGAGCCGGAGGGTAATTCACCCCTCCACTTT
CDR3: CASSLIEPEGNSPLHF
J: TRBJ1-6
D: -
size: -
V: TRBV5-1

DNA: TGTGCCAGCACTGGTCCGGACAGGCCTTCCTACGAGCAGTACTTC
CDR3: CASTGPDRPSYEQYF
J: TRBJ2-7
D: TRBD1
size: -
V: TRBV2

DNA: TGTGCCAGCAACCACCCCCGGGGGGCCATCCAAGAGACCCAGTACTTC
CDR3: CASNHPRGAIQETQYF
J: TRBJ2-5
D: -
size: -
V: TRBV14

DNA: TGTGCCAGCAGCGCAGTGAGAGGGGGCGATTACAATGAGCAGTTCTTC
CDR3: CASSAVRGGDYNEQFF
J: TRBJ2-1
D: TRBD1
size: -
V: TRBV7-6

DNA: TGTGCCAGCAGTTACAGGGGGCTGATGAACACTGAAGCTTTCTTT
CDR3: CASSYRGLMNTEAFF
J: TRBJ1-1
D: TRBD1
size: -
V: TRBV6-5

DNA: TGCGCCAGCAGCGAGGGGGCCGGTTATAATTCACCCCTCCACTTT
CDR3: CASSEGAGYNSPLHF
J: TRBJ1-6
D: TRBD1
size: -
V: TRBV5-1

DNA: TGCGCCAGCAGCCACCGGGAAGACGGCACCGGGGAGCTGTTTTTT
CDR3: CASSHREDGTGELFF
J: TRBJ2-2
D: -
size: -
V: TRBV5-1

DNA: TGCGCCAGCAGAGACTACAGGGAAGAGACCCAGTACTTC
CDR3: CASRDYREETQYF
J: TRBJ2-5
D: -
size: -
V: TRBV10-1

DNA: TGTGCCAGCAGCCAAGATAGCGGGACAGGGGGGTTTAGCTATGGCTACACCTTC
CDR3: CASSQDSGTGGFSYGYTF
J: TRBJ1-2
D: TRBD1
size: -
V: TRBV4-2

DNA: TGTGCCAGCAGCCCGCTCGGAACAGGCTACGAGCAGTACTTC
CDR3: CASSPLGTGYEQYF
J: TRBJ2-7
D: -
size: few
V: TRBV14

DNA: TGTTCCAGCAGCCCAGTAGGGGGGGCAGAGACCCAGTACTTC
CDR3: CSSSPVGGAETQYF
J: TRBJ2-5
D: -
size: -
V: TRBV7-9

DNA: TGCGCCAGCAGCCTCGGACAGAAAGCTTTCTTT
CDR3: CASSLGQKAFF
J: TRBJ1-1
D: -
size: few
V: TRBV4-3

DNA: TGCGCCAGCAGCTTGGCGAGGGACACCAATCAGCCCCAGCATTTT
CDR3: CASSLARDTNQPQHF
J: TRBJ1-5
D: -
size: -
V: TRBV5-1

DNA: TGTGCCAGCAGCTCATTGGACAGGGGGCCGGGTTCACCCCTCCACTTT
CDR3: CASSSLDRGPGSPLHF
J: TRBJ1-6
D: TRBD1
size: -
V: TRBV14

DNA: TGTGCCAGCAGCTTAAGAGATGGTTCACCCCTCCACTTT
CDR3: CASSLRDGSPLHF
J: TRBJ1-6
D: -
size: once
V: TRBV11-3

DNA: TGTGCCAGCAGTCCCCGCGGGGTGCCCTACGAGCAGTACTTC
CDR3: CASSPRGVPYEQYF
J: TRBJ2-7
D: -
size: -
V: TRBV6-1

DNA: TGCAGTGCTAAAAGACAGGAGGGCTACACCTTC
CDR3: CSAKRQEGYTF
J: TRBJ1-2
D: -
size: -
V: TRBV20-1

DNA: TGTGCCAGCAGTGTAGGGGGGGTGCCCCAGTACTTC
CDR3: CASSVGGVPQYF
J: TRBJ2-5
D: -
size: -
V: TRBV2

DNA: TGTGCCAGCAAAAATTCGGGACAGGGAGTGGCCGGGGAGCTGTTTTTT
CDR3: CASKNSGQGVAGELFF
J: TRBJ2-2
D: TRBD1
size: once
V: TRBV9

DNA: TGTGCCAGCAGCCCTACTCGTAGCAGCCAAGAGACCCAGTACTTC
CDR3: CASSPTRSSQETQYF
J: TRBJ2-5
D: -
size: -
V: TRBV11-3

DNA: TGTGCCACCAGCGTTTATGGAGAAGAGACCCAGTACTTC
CDR3: CATSVYGEETQYF
J: TRBJ2-5
D: -
size: once
V: TRBV15

DNA: TGTGCCAGCAGCTTAGCCTTCGGGACAGGGGGACCCGGCTCCTACGAGCAGTACTTC
CDR3: CASSLAFGTGGPGSYEQYF
J: TRBJ2-7
D: TRBD1
size: -
V: TRBV7-8

DNA: TGTGCCAGTAGTACGAACAGGGGGGAGACCCAGTACTTC
CDR3: CASSTNRGETQYF
J: TRBJ2-5
D: TRBD1
size: -
V: TRBV19

DNA: TGTGCCAGCAGTTACACGGGGGGGTCCTACAATGAGCAGTTCTTC
CDR3: CASSYTGGSYNEQFF
J: TRBJ2-1
D: TRBD2
size: few
V: TRBV2

DNA: TGCGCCAGCAGTTTAACAGGGCCCCAGTACTTC
CDR3: CASSLTGPQYF
J: TRBJ2-5
D: -
size: -
V: TRBV5-1

DNA: TGTGCCAGCAGTTTCGGGACACTCACTGAAGCTTTCTTT
CDR3: CASSFGTLTEAFF
J: TRBJ1-1
D: -
size: -
V: TRBV28

DNA: TGTGCCAGCAGTCGAGCGACAGGGGGGACGAACACTGAAGCTTTCTTT
CDR3: CASSRATGGTNTEAFF
J: TRBJ1-1
D: TRBD1
size: -
V: TRBV11-2

DNA: TGCGCCAGCAGTCCCCTTCTCGGGACAGGGAACAGTGAGCAGTTCTTC
CDR3: CASSPLLGTGNSEQFF
J: TRBJ2-1
D: TRBD1
size: -
V: TRBV23-1

DNA: TGTGCCAGCAGTGAACAGGTCAGCTCCTACGAGCAGTACTTC
CDR3: CASSEQVSSYEQYF
J: TRBJ2-7
D: -
size: -
V: TRBV2

DNA: TGTGCCAGCAGCCCGGGGACAGGGACTTCCTACGAGCAGTACTTC
CDR3: CASSPGTGTSYEQYF
J: TRBJ2-7
D: TRBD1
size: -
V: TRBV5-6

DNA: TGCGCCAGCAGCCGGACTAGCGGGGGGATCAATGAGCAGTTCTTC
CDR3: CASSRTSGGINEQFF
J: TRBJ2-1
D: TRBD2
size: -
V: TRBV5-1

DNA: TGTGCCAGCAGCTTAGGTGGACAGGGGCGCGGGAATACGCAGTATTTT
CDR3: CASSLGGQGRGNTQYF
J: TRBJ2-3
D: TRBD1
size: -
V: TRBV7-2

DNA: TGCGCCAGCAGCCCGGGGGGGGGCAGGAAAGGGACTGAAGCTTTCTTT
CDR3: CASSPGGGRKGTEAFF
J: TRBJ1-1
D: -
size: -
V: TRBV5-1

DNA: TGCAGCGTCCCGGGGCGGGGAGGGGACACCGGGGAGCTGTTTTTT
CDR3: CSVPGRGGDTGELFF
J: TRBJ2-2
D: TRBD2
size: -
V: TRBV29-1

DNA: TGTGCCAGCAGCTCCGGGACTAGGACCTACAATGAGCAGTTCTTC
CDR3: CASSSGTRTYNEQFF
J: TRBJ2-1
D: TRBD2
size: few
V: TRBV7-9

DNA: TGTGCCAGCAGCCAAGATGGGCGGGGAACGAACACCGGGGAGCTGTTTTTT
CDR3: CASSQDGRGTNTGELFF
J: TRBJ2-2
D: -
size: once
V: TRBV4-2

DNA: TGTGCCAGCAGCTTTGGGGCTCAAGAGACCCAGTACTTC
CDR3: CASSFGAQETQYF
J: TRBJ2-5
D: -
size: -
V: TRBV5-4

DNA: TGTGCCAGCAGCTTACAGGCGGGGGCTCTCTACGAGCAGTACTTC
CDR3: CASSLQAGALYEQYF
J: TRBJ2-7
D: -
size: -
V: TRBV7-2

DNA: TGTGCCAGCAGCTCCGGAAGGGGTTACGAGCAGTACTTC
CDR3: CASSSGRGYEQYF
J: TRBJ2-7
D: -
size: few
V: TRBV13

DNA: TGTGCCAGCTGGCTGACTAGCGGGGGAGCAGATACGCAGTATTTT
CDR3: CASWLTSGGADTQYF
J: TRBJ2-3
D: TRBD2
size: -
V: TRBV7-2

DNA: TGTGCCAGCAGTGAGAGGACAGGCCAGAATCAGCCCCAGCATTTT
CDR3: CASSERTGQNQPQHF
J: TRBJ1-5
D: TRBD1
size: once
V: TRBV2